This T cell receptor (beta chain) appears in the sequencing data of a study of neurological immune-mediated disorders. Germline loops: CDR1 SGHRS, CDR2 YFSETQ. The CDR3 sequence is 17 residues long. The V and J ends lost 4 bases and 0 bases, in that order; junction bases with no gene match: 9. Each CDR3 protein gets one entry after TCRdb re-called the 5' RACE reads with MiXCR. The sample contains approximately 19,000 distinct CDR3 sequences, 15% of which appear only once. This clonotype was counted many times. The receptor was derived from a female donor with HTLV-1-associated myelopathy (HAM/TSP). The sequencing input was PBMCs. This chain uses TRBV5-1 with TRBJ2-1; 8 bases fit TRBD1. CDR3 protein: CASSLPEDRDSYNEQFF. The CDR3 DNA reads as TGCGCCAGCAGCCTCCCGGAGGACAGGGACTCCTACAATGAGCAGTTCTTC.